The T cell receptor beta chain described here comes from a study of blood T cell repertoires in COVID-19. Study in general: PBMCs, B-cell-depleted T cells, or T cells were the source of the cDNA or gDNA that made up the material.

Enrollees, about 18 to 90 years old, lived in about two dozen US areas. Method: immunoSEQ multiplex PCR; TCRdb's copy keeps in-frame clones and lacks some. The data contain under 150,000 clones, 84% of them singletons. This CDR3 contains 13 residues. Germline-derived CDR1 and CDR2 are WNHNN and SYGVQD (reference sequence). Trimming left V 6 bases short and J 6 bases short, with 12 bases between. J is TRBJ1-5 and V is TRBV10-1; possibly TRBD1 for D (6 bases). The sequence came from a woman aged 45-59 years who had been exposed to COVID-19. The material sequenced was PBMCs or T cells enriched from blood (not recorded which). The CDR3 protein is CASSQGTAQPQHF. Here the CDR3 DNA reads TGCGCCAGCAGCCAGGGGACGGCTCAGCCCCAGCATTTT.